These T cell receptor beta chains were read from a single sample in a study of neoadjuvant anti-PD-1 for oral cavity cancer. Clones were sequenced by immunoSEQ multiplex PCR, and TCRdb holds only the in-frame ones, with some missing. The sample consists of around 67,000 clones, approximately 87% of them appearing once. The specimen was PBMCs, collected after nivolumab (anti-PD-1) treatment. Receptors originate from a person aged 40 to 85 with oral cavity squamous cell carcinoma. The CDR3 runs from the conserved cysteine through the conserved F or W. Fields, in order: V gene, D gene, clone size, J gene, CDR3 DNA, CDR3 protein. A D gene is named only where the DNA matches it firmly. Clone size, where shown, is once, few, many, or a class for clones that have expanded.

TRBV11-2	.	.	TRBJ2-1	TGTGCCAGCAGCTTAGACAGGGTTGGAGATGAGCAGTTCTTC	CASSLDRVGDEQFF
TRBV6-1	.	few	TRBJ1-2	TGTGCCAGCAGAACGGGCCTCGATTCGGGCTATGGCTACACCTTC	CASRTGLDSGYGYTF
TRBV5-1	TRBD2	.	TRBJ2-5	TGCGCCAGCAGCTCCTCCTTAGCGGGGGGGCGAGAGACCCAGTACTTC	CASSSSLAGGRETQYF
TRBV5-1	TRBD1	.	TRBJ1-2	TGCGCCAGCAGTCCCCCGGGACAGGGGTATGGCTACACCTTC	CASSPPGQGYGYTF
TRBV5-1	TRBD1	.	TRBJ2-1	TGCGCCAGCAGCTTTGACAGGGGGCTCCGGGATGAGCAGTTCTTC	CASSFDRGLRDEQFF
TRBV6-6	.	.	TRBJ1-1	TGTGCCAGCAGTGGCCGATCGTTGGGCACTGAAGCTTTCTTT	CASSGRSLGTEAFF
TRBV5-1	.	.	TRBJ2-5	TGCGCCAGCAGCTTGGTAGGGGGGGAAGAGACCCAGTACTTC	CASSLVGGEETQYF
TRBV9	TRBD1	.	TRBJ2-5	TGTGCCAGCAGCCCGACGACCTTTGACAGGGGAGAGACCCAGTACTTC	CASSPTTFDRGETQYF
TRBV14	.	.	TRBJ1-6	TGTGCCAGCAGCCAAGTCCAATCTTCACCCCTCCACTTT	CASSQVQSSPLHF
TRBV5-5	TRBD1	once	TRBJ2-5	TGTGCCAGCAGCTCGGGACAGGTCCCAGAGACCCAGTACTTC	CASSSGQVPETQYF
TRBV10-3	TRBD2	.	TRBJ2-7	TGTGCCATCAGTGCGGGGGGGGTTACCTACGAGCAGTACTTC	CAISAGGVTYEQYF
TRBV18	.	.	TRBJ1-2	TGTGCCAGCTCACGGCGGACCCTACGGCTTCACAACCCTGGCTACACCTTC	CASSRRTLRLHNPGYTF
TRBV7-3	TRBD1	.	TRBJ2-2	TGTGCCAGCAGCGCCGGGACAGCTAACACCGGGGAGCTGTTTTTT	CASSAGTANTGELFF
TRBV30	.	.	TRBJ1-5	TGTGCCTGGAGTTTTCAGGGCAATCAGCCCCAGCATTTT	CAWSFQGNQPQHF
TRBV15	.	.	TRBJ2-1	TGTGCCACCGCGGCGGGGAGAGGATCCTACAATGAGCAGTTCTTC	CATAAGRGSYNEQFF
TRBV2	.	once	TRBJ2-1	TGTGCCAGCAGTCCAGTCAATGAGCAGTTCTTC	CASSPVNEQFF
TRBV7-6	.	.	TRBJ1-1	TGTGCCAGCAGCATTACTAGGGGCACTGAAGCTTTCTTT	CASSITRGTEAFF
TRBV4-2	.	.	TRBJ1-5	TGTGCCAGCAGCCAAAGTTTACAGGGCAATCAGCCCCAGCATTTT	CASSQSLQGNQPQHF
TRBV5-1	TRBD1	.	TRBJ2-3	TGCGCCAGCAGCCTGACAGGGGCCAGGGTAGATACGCAGTATTTT	CASSLTGARVDTQYF
TRBV5-6	.	.	TRBJ1-2	TGTGCCAGCAGCTTGAACAGTAACTATGGCTACACCTTC	CASSLNSNYGYTF
TRBV29-1	.	.	TRBJ1-3	TGCAGCGGGGGCAGCGATTCTGGAAACACCATATATTTT	CSGGSDSGNTIYF
TRBV6-4	.	.	TRBJ2-2	TGTGCCAGCAGTGACTCGACAAAAGGTGGCAAACCGAACACCGGGGAGCTGTTTTTT	CASSDSTKGGKPNTGELFF
TRBV6-1	.	.	TRBJ1-5	TGTGCCAGCACATGGCGGGACAATCAGCCCCAGCATTTT	CASTWRDNQPQHF
TRBV10-3	.	.	TRBJ1-1	TGTGCCATCAGTGTGGGGGGGGGAGACACTGAAGCTTTCTTT	CAISVGGGDTEAFF
TRBV23-1	.	.	TRBJ1-2	TGCGCCAGCAGTCCCTCAGGGGCAGGAGGCTACACCTTC	CASSPSGAGGYTF
TRBV5-8	TRBD1	once	TRBJ1-4	TGTGCCGTATGGGACAGGGGTGGAAAACTGTTTTTT	CAVWDRGGKLFF
TRBV7-8	.	.	TRBJ1-2	TGTGCCAGCAGCTCGGAGAGGCCGGATAAGAATGGCTACACCTTC	CASSSERPDKNGYTF
TRBV6-5	.	.	TRBJ1-2	TGTGCCAGCAACCTCGGGCCGGGGTTGGGTGGCTACACCTTC	CASNLGPGLGGYTF
TRBV19	.	.	TRBJ2-7	TGTGCCAGTAGTAGGTCTTTGGCAGGGCGGGCTTACGAGCAGTACTTC	CASSRSLAGRAYEQYF
TRBV18	.	.	TRBJ2-7	TGTGCCAGCTCACCCGATTACGAGCAGTACTTC	CASSPDYEQYF
TRBV7-3	TRBD2	.	TRBJ2-3	TGTGCCAGCAGCTTAGGGCTAGCGGACACAGATACGCAGTATTTT	CASSLGLADTDTQYF
TRBV5-6	.	.	TRBJ1-2	TGTGCCAGCAGCCCGCTGGGCAGGGCGTATGGCTACACCTTC	CASSPLGRAYGYTF
TRBV9	.	.	TRBJ1-6	TGTGCCAGCAGCGTAGATGACCTCAGCTCCTATAATTCACCCCTCCACTTT	CASSVDDLSSYNSPLHF
TRBV11-2	.	once	TRBJ1-2	TGTGCCAGCAGCCATCCATGGGACGCCTCCCGAGCTAACTATGGCTACACCTTC	CASSHPWDASRANYGYTF
TRBV14	.	.	TRBJ1-2	TGTGCCAGCAGCCAAGCCGGGGCGAGCGTCTATGGCTACACCTTC	CASSQAGASVYGYTF
TRBV5-8	TRBD2	.	TRBJ2-1	TGTGCCAGCAGCCAACTCATTACTAGCGGACCTTACAATGAGCAGTTCTTC	CASSQLITSGPYNEQFF
TRBV27	.	.	TRBJ2-7	TGTGCCAGCAGTGCGTCTAGGAGCTCCTACGAGCAGTACTTC	CASSASRSSYEQYF
TRBV30	.	.	TRBJ1-2	TGTGCCTGGATTCGAGGCAACTATGGCTACACCTTC	CAWIRGNYGYTF
TRBV12-5	.	.	TRBJ2-3	TGTGCTAGTGGTACGGCCGAGGGGCGAGTAGATACGCAGTATTTT	CASGTAEGRVDTQYF
TRBV7-9	.	.	TRBJ2-1	TGTGCCAGCAGCCCTGGCTCGGGTTCCAATTCCTACAATGAGCAGTTCTTC	CASSPGSGSNSYNEQFF
TRBV2	.	once	TRBJ1-1	TGTGCCAGTCGATCCAGCGGGTACACTGAAGCTTTCTTT	CASRSSGYTEAFF